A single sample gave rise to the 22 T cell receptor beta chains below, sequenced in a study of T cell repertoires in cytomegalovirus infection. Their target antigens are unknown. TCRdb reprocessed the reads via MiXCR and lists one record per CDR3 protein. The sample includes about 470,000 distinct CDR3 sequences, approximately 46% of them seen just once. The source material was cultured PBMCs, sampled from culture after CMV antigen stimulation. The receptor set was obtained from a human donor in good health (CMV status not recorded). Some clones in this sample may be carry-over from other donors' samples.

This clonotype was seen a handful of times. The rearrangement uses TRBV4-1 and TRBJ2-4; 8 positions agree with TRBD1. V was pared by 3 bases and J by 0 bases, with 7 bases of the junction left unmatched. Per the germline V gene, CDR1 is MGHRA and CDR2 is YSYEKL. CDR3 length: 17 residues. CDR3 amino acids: CASSQVGTGLAKNIQYF. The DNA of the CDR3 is TGCGCCAGCAGCCAGGTTGGGACAGGACTAGCCAAAAACATTCAGTACTTC.

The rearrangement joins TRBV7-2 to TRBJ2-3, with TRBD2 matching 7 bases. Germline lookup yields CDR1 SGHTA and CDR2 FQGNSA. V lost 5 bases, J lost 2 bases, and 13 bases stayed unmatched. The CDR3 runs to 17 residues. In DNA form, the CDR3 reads TGTGCCAGCAGCCAGTGGGGGGAGGGCCTTCCCACAGATACGCAGTATTTT. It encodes CASSQWGEGLPTDTQYF.

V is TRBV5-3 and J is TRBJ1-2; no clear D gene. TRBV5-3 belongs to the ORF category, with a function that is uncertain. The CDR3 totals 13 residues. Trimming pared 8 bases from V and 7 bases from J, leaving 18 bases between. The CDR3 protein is CASSAESDSGYTF. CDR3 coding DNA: TGTGCCAGCAGTGCTGAATCAGACTCTGGCTACACCTTC.

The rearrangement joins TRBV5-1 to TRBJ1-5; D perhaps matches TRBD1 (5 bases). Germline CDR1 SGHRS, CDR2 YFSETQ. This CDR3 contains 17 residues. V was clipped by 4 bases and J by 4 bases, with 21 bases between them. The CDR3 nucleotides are TGCGCCAGCAGCCCAGGTGCAGGGAGGGAGGGGAATCAGCCCCAGCATTTT. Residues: CASSPGAGREGNQPQHF.

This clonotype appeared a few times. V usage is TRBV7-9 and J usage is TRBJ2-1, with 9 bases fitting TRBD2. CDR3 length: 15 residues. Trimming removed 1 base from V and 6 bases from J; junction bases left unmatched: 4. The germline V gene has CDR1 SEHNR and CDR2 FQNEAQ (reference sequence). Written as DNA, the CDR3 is TGTGCCAGCAGCTTAGGGGGGACTAGCCGCAATGAGCAGTTCTTC. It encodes CASSLGGTSRNEQFF.

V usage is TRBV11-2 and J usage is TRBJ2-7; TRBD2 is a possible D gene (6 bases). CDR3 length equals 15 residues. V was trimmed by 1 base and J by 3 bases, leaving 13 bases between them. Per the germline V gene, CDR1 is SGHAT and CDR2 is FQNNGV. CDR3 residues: CASSLVVGGHYEQYF. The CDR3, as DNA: TGTGCCAGCAGCTTAGTGGTGGGAGGTCACTACGAGCAGTACTTC.

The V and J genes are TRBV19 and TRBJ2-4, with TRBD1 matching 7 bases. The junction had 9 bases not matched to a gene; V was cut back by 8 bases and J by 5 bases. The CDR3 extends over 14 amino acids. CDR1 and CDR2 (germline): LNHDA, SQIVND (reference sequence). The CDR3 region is CASRREQGQNIQYF. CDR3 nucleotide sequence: TGTGCCAGTCGAAGGGAACAGGGGCAAAACATTCAGTACTTC.

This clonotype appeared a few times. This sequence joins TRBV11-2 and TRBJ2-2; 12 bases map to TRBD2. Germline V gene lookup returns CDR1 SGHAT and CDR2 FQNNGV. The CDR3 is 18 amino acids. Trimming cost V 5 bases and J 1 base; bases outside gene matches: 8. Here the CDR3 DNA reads TGTGCCAGCAGCCTTGGGGGACTAGCGGGCCGGAACACCGGGGAGCTGTTTTTT. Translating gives CASSLGGLAGRNTGELFF.

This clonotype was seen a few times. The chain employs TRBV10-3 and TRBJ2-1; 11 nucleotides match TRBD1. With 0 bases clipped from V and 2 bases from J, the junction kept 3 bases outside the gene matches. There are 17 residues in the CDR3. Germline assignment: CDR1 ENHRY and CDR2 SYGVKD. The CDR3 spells CAISESGQGVTYNEQFF. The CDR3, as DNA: TGTGCCATCAGTGAGTCGGGACAGGGGGTGACCTACAATGAGCAGTTCTTC.

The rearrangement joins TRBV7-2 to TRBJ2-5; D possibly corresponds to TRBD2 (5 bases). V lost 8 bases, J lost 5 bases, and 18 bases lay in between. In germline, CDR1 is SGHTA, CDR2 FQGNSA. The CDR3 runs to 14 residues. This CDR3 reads CASGLQRGKETQYF. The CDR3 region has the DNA TGTGCCAGCGGTCTTCAGCGAGGGAAGGAGACCCAGTACTTC. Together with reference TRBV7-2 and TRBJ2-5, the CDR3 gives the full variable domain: GAGVSQSPSNKVTEKGKDVELRCDPISGHTALYWYRQSLGQGLEFLIYFQGNSAPDKSGLPSDRFSAERTGGSVSTLTIQRTQQEDSAVYLCASGLQRGKETQYFGPGTRLLVL.

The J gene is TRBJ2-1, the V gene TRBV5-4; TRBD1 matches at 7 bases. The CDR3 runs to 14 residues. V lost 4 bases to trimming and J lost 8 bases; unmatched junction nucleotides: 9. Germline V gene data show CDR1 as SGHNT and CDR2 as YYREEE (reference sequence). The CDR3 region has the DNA TGTGCCAGCAGCCTAAGACAGGGAGAAGATGAGCAGTTCTTC. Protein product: CASSLRQGEDEQFF.

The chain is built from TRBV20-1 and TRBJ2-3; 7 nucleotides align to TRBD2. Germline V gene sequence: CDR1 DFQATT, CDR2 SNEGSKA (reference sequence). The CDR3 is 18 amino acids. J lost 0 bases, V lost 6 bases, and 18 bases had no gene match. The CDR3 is CSAHFRASGYTSTDTQYF. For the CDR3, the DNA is TGCAGTGCCCACTTTCGCGCTAGCGGTTACACTAGCACAGATACGCAGTATTTT.

CDR3 sequence (DNA): TGTGCCAGCACCTTTTACCCTGGGACCTATGGCTACACCTTC. Translated, it gives CASTFYPGTYGYTF. This chain connects TRBV2 to TRBJ1-2; D possibly corresponds to TRBD1 (5 bases). The germline V and J ends were trimmed by 7 bases and 4 bases, with 16 bases remaining between them. The CDR3 loop spans 14 amino acids. Germline CDR1 and CDR2: SNHLY and FYNNEI.

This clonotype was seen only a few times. DNA for the CDR3: TGTGCCAGCAGCTCCGGACTAGCGGGAGAAAGGCTAGTCGATGAGCAGTTCTTC. Translating gives CASSSGLAGERLVDEQFF. The chain couples TRBV7-8 to TRBJ2-1; 13 positions agree with TRBD2. J lost 8 bases, V lost 4 bases, and 14 bases had no gene match. The CDR3 contains 18 residues. Germline lookup yields CDR1 SGHVS and CDR2 FQNEAQ.

As DNA, the CDR3 is TGTGCCAGCAGATCCAACGGGACAGGGCGGACCTATCAGCCCCAGCATTTT. Its protein product is CASRSNGTGRTYQPQHF. The V call is TRBV11-3, the J call TRBJ1-5, with 9 nucleotides matching TRBD1. Losses at the gene ends were 6 bases for V and 5 bases for J; bases not matched to a gene: 14. The CDR3 runs to 17 residues. Germline V gene data show CDR1 as SGHNT and CDR2 as YENEEA.

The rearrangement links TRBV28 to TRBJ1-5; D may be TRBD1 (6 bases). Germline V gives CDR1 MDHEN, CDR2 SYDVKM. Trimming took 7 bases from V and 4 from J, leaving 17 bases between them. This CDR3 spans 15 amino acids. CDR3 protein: CASTPGGGRNQPQHF. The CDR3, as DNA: TGTGCCAGCACCCCGGGGGGCGGGCGGAATCAGCCCCAGCATTTT.

CDR3 in DNA: TGTGCCAGCAGCTTAATCGGGGGGGCCGTGACAGATACGCAGTATTTT. Translation gives CASSLIGGAVTDTQYF. J is TRBJ2-3 and V is TRBV11-1, with TRBD2 matching over 8 bases. The CDR3 runs 16 residues. V shed 2 bases, J shed 3 bases, and the junction held 7 bases outside the gene matches. Germline assignment: CDR1 SGHAT and CDR2 FQDESV (reference sequence).

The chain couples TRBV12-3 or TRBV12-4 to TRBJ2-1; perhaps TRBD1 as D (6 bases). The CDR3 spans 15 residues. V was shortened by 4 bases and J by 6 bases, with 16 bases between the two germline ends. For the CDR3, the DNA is TGTGCCAGCAGTTCCCCCCGGGGCAGGGGCAATGAGCAGTTCTTC. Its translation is CASSSPRGRGNEQFF.

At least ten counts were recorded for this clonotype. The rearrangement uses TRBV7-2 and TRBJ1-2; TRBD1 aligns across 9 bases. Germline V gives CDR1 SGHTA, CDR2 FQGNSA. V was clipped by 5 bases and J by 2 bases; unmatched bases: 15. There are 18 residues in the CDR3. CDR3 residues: CASSPRIPGQGPNYGYTF. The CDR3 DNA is TGTGCCAGCAGCCCCCGAATACCGGGACAGGGCCCGAACTATGGCTACACCTTC.

The CDR3 DNA is TGTGCCAGCAGTTATGGCGGGCCCGAGGAAGCTTTCTTT. Translating it yields CASSYGGPEEAFF. The V and J genes are TRBV12-3 or TRBV12-4 and TRBJ1-1; no clear D. V gave up 4 bases and J gave up 8 bases, with 14 bases separating them. CDR3 length: 13 amino acids.

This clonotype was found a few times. Here the CDR3 reads CASSSLKGGESDEQFF. The CDR3 nucleotides read TGTGCCAGCAGCTCCTTGAAGGGGGGGGAAAGCGATGAGCAGTTCTTC. This rearrangement joins TRBV7-2 to TRBJ2-1; D may be TRBD2 (7 bases). The CDR3 is 16 residues long. CDR1 is SGHTA and CDR2 is FQGNSA in the germline V gene. Trimming cost V 4 bases and J 8 bases, with 21 bases left between them.

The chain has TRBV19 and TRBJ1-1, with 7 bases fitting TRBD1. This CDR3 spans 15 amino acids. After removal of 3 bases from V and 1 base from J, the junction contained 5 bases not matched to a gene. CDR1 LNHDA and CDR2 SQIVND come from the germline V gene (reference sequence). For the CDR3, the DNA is TGTGCCAGTAGTATTTTAGGGACAGCGAACACTGAAGCTTTCTTT. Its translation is CASSILGTANTEAFF.